This TCR beta chain was found in a study of control samples from healthy donors and cancer patients. Profiled with immunoSEQ multiplex PCR; TCRdb holds only in-frame clones, not every one. The profile shows about 270,000 clones, 82% of them singletons. This clone was seen only once. At the DNA level, this CDR3 is encoded by other sequences in the same sample as well. Germline-derived CDR1 and CDR2 are SGHRS and YFSETQ. Deletions cut 0 bases from V and 4 bases from J, with 10 bases between. This CDR3 comprises 14 residues. This receptor was identified in an older woman with lung cancer. The chain joins TRBV5-1 to TRBJ2-5; weak D call: TRBD1 (7 bases). The sequenced sample was PBMCs. In nucleotides, the CDR3 is TGCGCCAGCAGCTTGGGACAGGGAGGAGAGACCCAGTACTTC. Its translation is CASSLGQGGETQYF.